The present TCR beta chain was sequenced within a study of CD8+ T cells in alopecia areata. The study's findings and limits: Compared with mice, patients displayed less clear TCR sharing, possibly for HLA-related reasons.

The treatment was: oral pan-JAK inhibitor, 5-10 mg twice daily. T lymphocytes (CD4+ and CD8+) were sorted from PBMCs. Sequencing templates came from extracted RNA that was reverse transcribed into cDNA. Clones were read by immunoSEQ multiplex PCR, and TCRdb kept only the in-frame ones, dropping some. The table has 190,000 or so clones, about 60% seen once. The table lists this clone with a few counts. Its target is unknown. The receptor's source is a human donor with alopecia areata. This specimen was CD8+ T cells sorted from blood, taken at week 24, from a patient treated with tofacitinib.

The CDR3 loop is CASLPTQGREETQYF. CDR3 sequence (DNA): TGTGCCAGCCTGCCAACACAGGGGAGGGAAGAGACCCAGTACTTC. The genes are TRBV2 and TRBJ2-5, with D perhaps given as TRBD1 or TRBD2 (7 bases each). Trimming shortened V by 8 bases and J by 3 bases, and 19 bases separated the two germline ends. Germline V gene data show CDR1 as SNHLY and CDR2 as FYNNEI. The CDR3 is 15 amino acids.